Sequencing of this T cell receptor beta chain was carried out in a study of human T cells and chemical hapten exposure. The CDR3 totals 17 residues. V was clipped by 1 base and J by 10 bases; unmatched bases: 9. Germline V CDR1 and CDR2: SNHLY, FYNNEI. Time point indicated: patch test 1, 2 weeks after DPC sensitization. Treatment in this sample: therapeutic diphenylcyclopropenone sensitization with weekly scalp DPC. At every patch-test visit, blood was drawn before the patch test was applied. Donors, patients with alopecia ranging from 18 to 70 years old and judged suitable for DPC, provided samples. This clonotype was recorded a few times. TCRdb redid the calling of the RACE reads with MiXCR, one entry per CDR3 protein. This table holds about 71,000 distinct CDR3 sequences, approximately 9.8% found once.

Material: whole blood, obtained in connection with sensitization to the hapten diphenylcyclopropenone (DPC). The rearrangement joins TRBV2 to TRBJ2-1, with 14 bases that match TRBD2. The clonotype originates from a woman aged 40 to 55 with alopecia areata. Some clones in this sample may be carry-over from other donors' samples. As DNA, the CDR3 is TGTGCCAGCAGTGAAGAATGGGGACTAGCGGGGGTTTGGGAGCAGTTCTTC. Translated, it gives CASSEEWGLAGVWEQFF.